This T cell receptor beta chain was captured by sequencing in a study of T cells and Merkel cell carcinoma outcomes. Findings of the study overall: Repertoire plus T-cell density reportedly predicted Merkel cell carcinoma outcomes.

The assay was immunoSEQ multiplex PCR, and TCRdb's table has in-frame clones only and misses some. Counted here are 14,000 or so clones, over 85% occurring once; the ten biggest clones make up 1.5% to 2%. The CDR3 length is 13 residues. Looked up from germline, CDR1 is MNHNS and CDR2 is SASEGT. V was clipped by 6 bases and J by 1 base, with 9 bases between them. This clone was observed a single time. Its target is not known. The chain employs TRBV6-1 and TRBJ1-1, with D unresolved. Sequenced material: tumor tissue from Merkel cell carcinoma. The TCR sequence derives from a human donor with Merkel cell carcinoma. CDR3 sequence: CASRRQGNTEAFF. CDR3 in DNA: TGTGCCAGCAGGCGACAAGGGAACACTGAAGCTTTCTTT.